This T cell receptor beta chain was identified during a study of beta chain features in type 1 diabetes (dated by TCRdb to between 2017 and 2018). At the level of the whole study: No differences in mean age, gender distribution, total cell number or subset yield were found between patients and healthy donors. A total of around 110,000,000 sorted cells were examined across all samples, and RNA yield correlated strongly with the number of cells per subset. The study compared the TCRB repertoires of sorted circulating CD4+ T cell subsets in recently diagnosed type 1 diabetes patients with those in matched healthy donors. Whereas all 30 or so donors provided naive and central memory subsets, regulatory and stem cell-like memory subsets were isolated from just 8 patients and about 8 healthy donors. What the authors observed across the whole study: Patients with type 1 diabetes made fewer insertions and deleted more nucleotides at VDJ recombination sites, implying thymic rearrangement abnormalities. Because cDNA rather than genomic DNA was sequenced, highly expressing activated cells could have been over-represented, although no difference in activation and CD3 levels was found between groups. In all four CD4+ subsets, TCRB CDR3 length was moderately but significantly shorter in type 1 diabetes patients. Shorter templates might be favored by PCR, yet because patient and control samples were amplified and corrected together, any such skew would affect both groups equally. HLA sub-analyses involved small numbers of individuals, so any influence of HLA type on TCRB rearrangement remained unresolved. The naive, central memory and regulatory TCRB repertoires appeared to resemble one another more closely among patients than among healthy donors.

A single peripheral blood draw of around 120 mL on average was collected from each donor into heparinised tubes. A BD FACSAria II was used to sort naive, central memory, regulatory and stem cell-like memory CD4+ T cells with a panel that included CD45RO, CCR7, CD25, CD127, CD95 and CD27. A purity above 95% was achieved for all sorted populations. PBMCs were separated immediately by Lymphoprep density gradient centrifugation and were stained directly, without being cultured. Samples were stained and sorted in pairs, with one healthy donor and one patient per experiment, so that batch effects were minimized. For this clone: Which antigen it targets is not known. The record has no base qualities; no much larger clone is one base away.

The High Capacity cDNA Reverse Transcription Kit was used to reverse transcribe all of the isolated RNA, meaning that expressed TCRB transcripts were what got sequenced. Deep immunoSEQ sequencing was performed on naive, central memory and regulatory T cell samples, with an average of about 3.6 million total reads per sample. After sorted cells were lysed in RLT buffer, RNA was extracted with DNase-treated RNeasy Micro or Mini kits, with the choice depending on cell number. Each cell subset was processed separately to prevent cross-contamination, with patient and healthy donor samples processed together. The immunoSEQ multiplex PCR was used to amplify TCRB sequences from cDNA, generating 87-bp fragments that spanned the CDR3 region. Sequencing of the amplicons was done on the Illumina HiSeq platform. For the original study's pipeline: PCR bias was corrected computationally using synthetic template baselines, and reads within Hamming distance 2 were collapsed, with unmergeable singletons discarded. Reads were aligned to IMGT to assign V, D and J genes, CDR3 length, and insertions or deletions at six rearrangement sites. Clonotype counts were normalized to sorted cell number within each subset before computing true diversity and Gini coefficients with the tcR R package. Repertoire sharing was quantified using the overlap coefficient calculated on TCRB nucleotide sequences. Sourced from immuneACCESS, this table was stored by TCRdb with only in-frame sequences that have V and J called. A share of the clones is absent; for the studies checked, an unresolved V gene accounts for under half, and the remainder has no known explanation. V, J and clone size were drawn from that table, and D and trimming were deduced from the DNA. Present in this sample are 150,000 or so clones, about 9.1% of which were seen just once. The ten largest clonotypes hold 0.55% to 0.75% of the sample.

The CDR3 spans 15 residues, from the cysteine through the phenylalanine. Only the CDR3 part of the read is kept: 45 bases, read in frame from the first base. CDR1 SGHRS and CDR2 YFSETQ were looked up in the germline V gene. Trimming takes 4 bases from V and 2 bases from J, and the germline ends sit 12 bases apart. The chain couples TRBV5-1 to TRBJ2-2; tentative D gene TRBD1, with 7 bases matching. This receptor was taken from a woman in her 40s in good health. The sequenced sample consisted of central memory CD4+ T cells from blood. This receptor has the CDR3 CASSAGQINTGELFF. The DNA sequence reads TGCGCCAGCAGCGCGGGACAGATAAACACCGGGGAGCTGTTTTTT.